This T cell receptor beta chain appears in the sequencing data of a study of a mutant IDH1 vaccine in newly diagnosed glioma. Study-level information: Once 4-6 weeks had passed after radiotherapy alone, vaccination started, or it started with temozolomide cycles. Patients under treatment included around 60% males and around 38% females and had a mean age of around 40 years. Previous treatment comprised radiotherapy, temozolomide, or both, mostly both.

Here immunoSEQ multiplex PCR was the method, and the copy in TCRdb shows in-frame clones only, minus some. Seen here are 84,000 or so clones, around four fifths observed once, and the top ten hold more than 5%. This clone has just one count. The target antigen is unknown. Trimming took off 0 bases at V and 0 bases at J, with 13 bases between the two ends. The CDR3 consists of 17 residues. Germline V gene lookup returns CDR1 LGHNA and CDR2 YSLEER. Time point specified: week 47, end of study. Alongside topical imiquimod, each dose of vaccine comprised 300 ug of mutant IDH1 20-mer peptide. This specimen consisted of PBMCs, obtained from a glioma patient whose treatment included an IDH1 peptide vaccine. The clonotype comes from a man between 35 and 55 years old with glioma. The V gene is TRBV4-3, the J gene TRBJ2-3, with D tentatively TRBD2 (6 bases). The CDR3 spells CASSQEGAGTSTDTQYF. CDR3 bases: TGCGCCAGCAGCCAAGAGGGAGCTGGGACTAGCACAGATACGCAGTATTTT.